The clone carrying this T cell receptor beta chain was observed a few times. Its antigen is not known. All donors participated as healthy donors of bone marrow. This sample stems from a study of cytomegalovirus exposure and HLA in healthy donors. Study results and limitations: A later analysis found that most CMV-associated TCR beta chains appeared HLA-restricted.

The ends lost 0 bases at V and 5 bases at J; junction bases unmatched: 3. The CDR3 has 14 amino acids. Germline V lookup: CDR1 ENHRY, CDR2 SYGVKD. A multiplex PCR was run with 60 Vbeta primers and 13 Jbeta primers. Only in-frame clones appear in the TCRdb table, and some are missing; sequencing was by immunoSEQ multiplex PCR. This repertoire shows about 140,000 clones, around 83% found once; its top ten account for 4% to 5%. The source is a man aged 35 to 55 in good health and CMV-seropositive. Source material: PBMCs. The J gene is TRBJ2-5, the V gene TRBV10-3; the match to TRBD2 covers 7 bases. CDR3 coding DNA: TGTGCCATCAGTGAGTCGGGGGGGGAGGAGACCCAGTACTTC. Translation: CAISESGGEETQYF.